The 16 T cell receptor beta chains below come from one sample, sequenced in a study of cytomegalovirus exposure and HLA in healthy donors. With 60 Vbeta and 13 Jbeta primers, the PCR was carried out. The method was immunoSEQ multiplex PCR; TCRdb's version includes in-frame clones alone and lacks a portion of them. The sample lists some 180,000 clones, 70% to 90% occurring once. Sequenced sample: PBMCs. The source of these receptors is a man younger than 40 in good health and CMV-seropositive.

The chain uses TRBV6-5 and TRBJ1-5; D remains ambiguous. Trimming took 0 bases from V and 3 from J, leaving 6 bases between them. Germline values: CDR1 MNHEY, CDR2 SVGAGI. This CDR3 region has 14 residues. CDR3 in DNA: TGTGCCAGCAGTTACTCCGGTTTCAATCAGCCCCAGCATTTT. Protein sequence: CASSYSGFNQPQHF.

V usage is TRBV5-1 and J usage is TRBJ2-1, with TRBD1 as a possible D gene (5 bases). V lost 0 bases and J 5 bases, leaving 9 bases between the germline ends. CDR1 and CDR2 from the germline V gene are SGHRS and YFSETQ. This CDR3 comprises 14 residues. The CDR3 is CASSLGGNHNEQFF. CDR3 in DNA: TGCGCCAGCAGCTTGGGGGGCAATCACAATGAGCAGTTCTTC.

This chain connects TRBV2 to TRBJ1-1; TRBD1 matches at 7 bases. Trimming took 2 bases from V and 7 from J; bases not matched to a gene: 4. The CDR3 has 13 residues. Germline loops: CDR1 SNHLY, CDR2 FYNNEI. CDR3 in amino acids: CASSERTGGEAFF. As DNA, the CDR3 is TGTGCCAGCAGTGAAAGGACAGGTGGTGAAGCTTTCTTT.

V usage is TRBV6-5 and J usage is TRBJ1-2, with TRBD1 identical over 8 bases. This CDR3 region has 14 residues. Trimming at V came to 6 bases and at J to 5 bases, leaving 8 bases not matched to a gene. The germline CDR1 and CDR2 sequences are MNHEY and SVGAGI. In DNA form, the CDR3 reads TGTGCCAGCAGGAACACCGGGACAGGTTATGGCTACACCTTC. It specifies CASRNTGTGYGYTF.

A single count supports this clone. The chain uses TRBV19 and TRBJ1-1, with 9 bases aligning to TRBD1. V trimming: 6 bases; J trimming: 4 bases; junction bases outside the gene matches: 9. Germline V CDR1 and CDR2: LNHDA, SQIVND (reference sequence). The CDR3 covers 15 residues. CDR3 loop: CASRDTGTGTTEAFF. The CDR3 DNA is TGTGCCAGTAGGGACACCGGGACAGGGACCACTGAAGCTTTCTTT.

CDR3 nucleotide sequence: TGTGCCAGCAGCTTGGTGGGGGGAGCAACTAATGAAAAACTGTTTTTT. Its translation: CASSLVGGATNEKLFF. The chain uses TRBV5-5 and TRBJ1-4; maybe TRBD1 (5 bases). CDR3 size: 16 residues. The V and J ends lost 0 bases and 0 bases respectively, with 9 bases between them. Per the germline V gene, CDR1 is SGHKS and CDR2 is YYEKEE (reference sequence).

The V call is TRBV29-1, the J call TRBJ2-1, with 9 bases lining up with TRBD2. Germline V gives CDR1 SQVTM, CDR2 ANQGSEA. The CDR3 length is 15 residues. The V segment lost 3 bases and the J segment 5 bases; nucleotides outside the gene matches: 8. The CDR3 is CSVDEELAGNNEQFF. CDR3 coding DNA: TGCAGCGTTGATGAAGAACTAGCGGGTAACAATGAGCAGTTCTTC.

The V call is TRBV18, the J call TRBJ2-1, with D hard to call. Germline V gene sequence: CDR1 KGHSH, CDR2 LQKENI. This CDR3 region has 14 residues. V shed 2 bases and J shed 0 bases, with 5 bases lying between them. CDR3 amino acids: CASSPSSSYNEQFF. In DNA form, the CDR3 reads TGTGCCAGCTCACCAAGTAGCTCCTACAATGAGCAGTTCTTC.

This chain connects TRBV5-1 to TRBJ2-1; 11 bases match TRBD1. V lost 4 bases, J lost 7 bases, and 10 bases stayed unmatched. CDR1 and CDR2 (germline): SGHRS, YFSETQ. This CDR3 is built from 16 residues. CDR3 loop: CASSPHRDRGNNEQFF. CDR3 sequence (DNA): TGCGCCAGCAGCCCACACCGGGACAGGGGGAATAATGAGCAGTTCTTC.

The chain uses TRBV4-3 and TRBJ1-1; D unresolved. Germline V lookup: CDR1 LGHNA, CDR2 YSLEER. The CDR3 is 15 amino acids. Trimming cost V 0 bases and J 5 bases, with 13 bases left between them. CDR3 in amino acids: CASSQERAIRTEAFF. CDR3 DNA sequence: TGCGCCAGCAGCCAAGAGAGGGCGATTAGGACTGAAGCTTTCTTT.

The V gene is TRBV29-1, the J gene TRBJ2-7; 7 bases are a match to TRBD2. Germline V gene lookup returns CDR1 SQVTM and CDR2 ANQGSEA. Germline trimming cut 3 bases from V and 4 bases from J; bases unmatched to any gene: 9. This CDR3 spans 14 amino acids. CDR3 region: CSVEGGTSGYEQYF. CDR3 nucleotide sequence: TGCAGCGTTGAGGGAGGGACGAGCGGGTACGAGCAGTACTTC.

The V and J genes are TRBV11-3 and TRBJ2-2, with 10 bases matching TRBD1. In germline, CDR1 is SGHNT, CDR2 YENEEA. This CDR3 is built from 15 residues. V lost 4 bases, J lost 4 bases, and 3 bases stayed unmatched. CDR3 loop: CASSSGTGVTGELFF. CDR3 bases: TGTGCCAGCAGCTCCGGGACAGGGGTCACCGGGGAGCTGTTTTTT. Drawing the rest from reference TRBV11-3 and TRBJ2-2, the complete variable domain is EAGVVQSPRYKIIEKKQPVAFWCNPISGHNTLYWYLQNLGQGPELLIRYENEEAVDDSQLPKDRFSAERLKGVDSTLKIQPAELGDSAVYLCASSSGTGVTGELFFGEGSRLTVL.

V and J are TRBV7-8 and TRBJ1-5; 7 nucleotides align to TRBD1. The germline V gene has CDR1 SGHVS and CDR2 FQNEAQ. V shed 1 base and J 5 bases; nucleotides not matched to a gene: 2. The CDR3 loop spans 14 amino acids. The CDR3 loop is CASSLDQGDQPQHF. The DNA for the CDR3 is TGTGCCAGCAGCTTAGACCAGGGGGATCAGCCCCAGCATTTT.

This chain links TRBV19 with TRBJ2-3; D gene unclear. Trimming stripped 6 bases from V and 5 bases from J, with 15 bases between. Germline V gene sequence: CDR1 LNHDA, CDR2 SQIVND (reference sequence). The CDR3 has 14 amino acids. For the CDR3, the DNA is TGTGCCAGTAGGGTTTCCGGTTCTGGAGATACGCAGTATTTT. Its translation is CASRVSGSGDTQYF.

The chain joins TRBV30 to TRBJ2-5, with 9 nucleotides matching TRBD2. The V segment lost 3 bases and the J segment 7 bases; nucleotides outside the gene matches: 6. Looked up from germline, CDR1 is GTSNPN and CDR2 is SVGIG (reference sequence). The CDR3 is 13 residues long. The CDR3 DNA sequence: TGTGCCTGGAGCGCGGGAGGGCCGGTGACCCAGTACTTC. This gives the protein CAWSAGGPVTQYF.

This sequence joins TRBV10-1 and TRBJ2-1, with D possibly TRBD1 on 5 matching bases. This CDR3 has 17 residues. Between the trimmed V and J ends, which lost 3 bases and 1 base, there was a span of 16 bases. Per the germline V gene, CDR1 is WNHNN and CDR2 is SYGVQD (reference sequence). The CDR3 region is CASSEEAGPRSYNEQFF. CDR3 coding DNA: TGCGCCAGCAGTGAAGAGGCAGGGCCCAGATCCTACAATGAGCAGTTCTTC.